This TCR beta chain derives from a study of T cell responses to AZD1222 COVID-19 vaccine. Generated by immunoSEQ multiplex PCR, the TCRdb table keeps only in-frame clones and is missing some. The data hold 110,000 to 150,000 clones, with around 92% observed a single time. This CDR3 region has 15 residues. CDR1 is LGHNA and CDR2 is YNFKEQ in the germline V gene. V shed 1 base and J shed 0 bases, with 10 bases lying between them. The material was peripheral blood, obtained on day 0 of AZD1222 vaccination. This chain uses TRBV4-2 with TRBJ2-7; no firm D call. The sequence came from an adult in good health. CDR3 in amino acids: CASSQGASSSYEQYF. CDR3 bases: TGTGCCAGCAGCCAAGGGGCTTCTAGCTCCTACGAGCAGTACTTC.